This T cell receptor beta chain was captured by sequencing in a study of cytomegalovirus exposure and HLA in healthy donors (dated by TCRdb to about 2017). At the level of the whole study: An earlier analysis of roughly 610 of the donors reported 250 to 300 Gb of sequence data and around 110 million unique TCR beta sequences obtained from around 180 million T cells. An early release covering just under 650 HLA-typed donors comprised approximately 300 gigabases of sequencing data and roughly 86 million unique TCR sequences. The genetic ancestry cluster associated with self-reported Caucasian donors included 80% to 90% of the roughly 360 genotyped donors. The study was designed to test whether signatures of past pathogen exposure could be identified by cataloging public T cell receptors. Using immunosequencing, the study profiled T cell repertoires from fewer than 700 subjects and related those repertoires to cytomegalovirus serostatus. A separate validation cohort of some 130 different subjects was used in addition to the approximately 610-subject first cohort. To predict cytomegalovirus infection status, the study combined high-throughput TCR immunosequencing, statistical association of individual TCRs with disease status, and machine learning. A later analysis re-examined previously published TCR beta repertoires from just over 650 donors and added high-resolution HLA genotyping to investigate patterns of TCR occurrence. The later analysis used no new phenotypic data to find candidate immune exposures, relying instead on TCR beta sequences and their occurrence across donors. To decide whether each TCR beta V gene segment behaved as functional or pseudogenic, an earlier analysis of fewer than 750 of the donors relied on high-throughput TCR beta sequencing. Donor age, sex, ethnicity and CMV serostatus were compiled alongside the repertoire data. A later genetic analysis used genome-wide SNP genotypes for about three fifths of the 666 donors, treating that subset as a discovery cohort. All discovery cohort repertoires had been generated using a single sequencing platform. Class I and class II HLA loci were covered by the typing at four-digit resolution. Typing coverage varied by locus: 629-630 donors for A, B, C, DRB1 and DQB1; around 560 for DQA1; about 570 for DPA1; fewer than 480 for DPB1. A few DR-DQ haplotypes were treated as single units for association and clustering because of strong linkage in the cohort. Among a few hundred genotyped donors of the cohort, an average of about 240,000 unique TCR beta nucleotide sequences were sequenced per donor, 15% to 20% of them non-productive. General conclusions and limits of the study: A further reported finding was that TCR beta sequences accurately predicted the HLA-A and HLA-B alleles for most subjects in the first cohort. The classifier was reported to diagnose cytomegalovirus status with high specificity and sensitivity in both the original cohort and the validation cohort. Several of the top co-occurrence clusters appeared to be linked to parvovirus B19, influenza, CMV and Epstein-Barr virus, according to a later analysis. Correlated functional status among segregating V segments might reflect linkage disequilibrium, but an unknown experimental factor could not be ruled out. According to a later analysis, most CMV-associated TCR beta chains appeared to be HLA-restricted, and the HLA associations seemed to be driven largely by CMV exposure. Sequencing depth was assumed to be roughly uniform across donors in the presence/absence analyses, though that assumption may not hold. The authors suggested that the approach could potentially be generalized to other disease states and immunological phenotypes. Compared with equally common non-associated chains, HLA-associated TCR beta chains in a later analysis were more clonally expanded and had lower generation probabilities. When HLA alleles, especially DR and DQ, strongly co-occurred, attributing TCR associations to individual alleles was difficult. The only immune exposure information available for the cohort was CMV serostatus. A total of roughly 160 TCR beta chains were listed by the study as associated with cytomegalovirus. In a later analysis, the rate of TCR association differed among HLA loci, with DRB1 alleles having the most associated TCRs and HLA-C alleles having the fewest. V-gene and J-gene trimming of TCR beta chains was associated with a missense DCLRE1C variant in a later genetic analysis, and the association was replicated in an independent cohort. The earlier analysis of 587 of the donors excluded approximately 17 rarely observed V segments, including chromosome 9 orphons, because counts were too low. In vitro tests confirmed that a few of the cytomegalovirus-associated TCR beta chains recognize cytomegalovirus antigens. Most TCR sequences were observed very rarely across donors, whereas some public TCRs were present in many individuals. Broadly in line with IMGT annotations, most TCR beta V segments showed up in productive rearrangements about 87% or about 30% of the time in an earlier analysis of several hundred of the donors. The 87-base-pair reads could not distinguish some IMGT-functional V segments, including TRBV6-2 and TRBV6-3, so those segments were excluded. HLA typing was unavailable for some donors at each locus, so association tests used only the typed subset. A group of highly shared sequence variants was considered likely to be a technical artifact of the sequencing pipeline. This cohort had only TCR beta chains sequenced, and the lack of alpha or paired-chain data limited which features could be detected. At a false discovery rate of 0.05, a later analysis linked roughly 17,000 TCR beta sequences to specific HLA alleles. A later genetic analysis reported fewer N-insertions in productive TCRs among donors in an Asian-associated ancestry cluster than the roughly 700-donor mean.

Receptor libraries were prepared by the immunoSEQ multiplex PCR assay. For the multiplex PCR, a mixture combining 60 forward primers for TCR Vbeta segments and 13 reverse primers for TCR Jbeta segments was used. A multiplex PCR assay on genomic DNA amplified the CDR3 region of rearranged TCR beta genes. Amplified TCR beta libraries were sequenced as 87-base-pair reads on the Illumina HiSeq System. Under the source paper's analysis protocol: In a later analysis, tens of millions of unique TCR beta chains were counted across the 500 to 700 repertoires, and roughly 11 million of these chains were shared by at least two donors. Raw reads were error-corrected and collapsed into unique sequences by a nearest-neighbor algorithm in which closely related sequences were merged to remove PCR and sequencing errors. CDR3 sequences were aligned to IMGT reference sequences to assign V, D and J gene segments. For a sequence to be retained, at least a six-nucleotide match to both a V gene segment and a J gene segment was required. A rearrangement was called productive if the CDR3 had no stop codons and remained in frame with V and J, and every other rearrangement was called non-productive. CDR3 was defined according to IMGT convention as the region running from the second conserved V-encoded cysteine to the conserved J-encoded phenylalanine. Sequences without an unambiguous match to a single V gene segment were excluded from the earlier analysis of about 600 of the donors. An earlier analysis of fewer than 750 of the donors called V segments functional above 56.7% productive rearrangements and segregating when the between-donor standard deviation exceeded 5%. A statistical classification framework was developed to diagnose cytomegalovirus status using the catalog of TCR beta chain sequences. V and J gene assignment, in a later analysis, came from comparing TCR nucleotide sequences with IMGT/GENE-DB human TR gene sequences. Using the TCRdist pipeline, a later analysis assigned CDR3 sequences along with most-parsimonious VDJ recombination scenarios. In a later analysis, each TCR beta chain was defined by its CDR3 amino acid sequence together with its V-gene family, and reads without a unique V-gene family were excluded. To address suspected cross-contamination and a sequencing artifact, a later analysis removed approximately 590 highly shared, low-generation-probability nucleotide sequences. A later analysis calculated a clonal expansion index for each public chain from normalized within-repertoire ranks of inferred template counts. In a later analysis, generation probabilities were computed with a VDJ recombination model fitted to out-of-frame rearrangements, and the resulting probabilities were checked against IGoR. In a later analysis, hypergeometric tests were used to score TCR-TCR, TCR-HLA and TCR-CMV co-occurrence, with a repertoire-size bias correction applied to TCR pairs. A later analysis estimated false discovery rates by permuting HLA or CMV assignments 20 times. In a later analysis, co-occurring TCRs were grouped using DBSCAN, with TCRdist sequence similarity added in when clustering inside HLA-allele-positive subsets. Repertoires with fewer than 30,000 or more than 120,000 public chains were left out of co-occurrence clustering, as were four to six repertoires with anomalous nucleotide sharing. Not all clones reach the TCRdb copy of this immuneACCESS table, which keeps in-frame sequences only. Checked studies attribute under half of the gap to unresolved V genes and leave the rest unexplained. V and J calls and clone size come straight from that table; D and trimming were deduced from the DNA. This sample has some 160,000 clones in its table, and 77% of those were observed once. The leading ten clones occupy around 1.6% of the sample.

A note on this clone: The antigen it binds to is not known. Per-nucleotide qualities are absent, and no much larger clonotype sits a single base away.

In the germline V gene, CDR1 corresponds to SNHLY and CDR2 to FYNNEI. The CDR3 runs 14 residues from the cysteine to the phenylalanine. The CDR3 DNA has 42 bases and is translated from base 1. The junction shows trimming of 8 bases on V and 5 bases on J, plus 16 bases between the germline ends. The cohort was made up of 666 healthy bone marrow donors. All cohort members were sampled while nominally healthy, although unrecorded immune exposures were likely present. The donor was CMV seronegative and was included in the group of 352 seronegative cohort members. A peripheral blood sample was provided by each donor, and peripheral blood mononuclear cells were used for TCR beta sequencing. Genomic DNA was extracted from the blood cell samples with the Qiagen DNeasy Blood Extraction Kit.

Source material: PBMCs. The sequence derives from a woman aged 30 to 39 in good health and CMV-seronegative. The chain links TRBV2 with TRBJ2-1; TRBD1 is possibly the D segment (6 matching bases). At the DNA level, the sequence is TGTGCCAGCGGATTGAACAGGGTGAACAATGAGCAGTTCTTC. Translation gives CASGLNRVNNEQFF.